This T cell receptor beta chain was obtained from a study of T cell changes during pregnancy in multiple sclerosis. Sequencing was performed with immunoSEQ multiplex PCR; in TCRdb, only in-frame clones are kept and a portion is missing. This table has 55,000 or so clones, around 92% appearing once. In germline, CDR1 is GTSNPN, CDR2 SVGIG (reference sequence). CDR3 length: 12 amino acids. Trimming removed 3 bases at V and 7 bases at J, with 12 bases between. Here the sequenced sample was CD4+ T cells from peripheral blood mononuclear cells, taken after pregnancy. The chain combines TRBV30 with TRBJ1-2, with a tentative D call TRBD1 (6 bases). This sequence originates from a female donor with multiple sclerosis, enrolled in a pregnancy study. The CDR3 DNA reads TGTGCCTGGAGAGGGGAAGGGGGTGGCTACACCTTC. Translation: CAWRGEGGGYTF.